The 11 T cell receptor beta chains listed next were all sequenced from one sample in a study of OX40 agonist ivuxolimab in advanced cancers. Method: immunoSEQ multiplex PCR; TCRdb's copy keeps in-frame clones and lacks some. The data hold fewer than 70,000 clones, with roughly 80% observed a single time. This sample comprised CD4+ or CD8+ T cells sorted from blood, obtained in a trial of the OX40 agonist ivuxolimab. Receptor source: an adult with an advanced solid tumor such as melanoma, head and neck, liver or kidney cancer.

The gene calls are TRBV7-2 and TRBJ2-3; D is unresolved. The CDR3 contains 13 residues. V was trimmed by 5 bases and J by 1 base, leaving 7 bases between them. The germline V gene encodes CDR1 SGHTA and CDR2 FQGNSA. The CDR3 region is CASSTSRTDTQYF. In nucleotides, the CDR3 is TGTGCCAGCAGCACCTCCCGCACAGATACGCAGTATTTT.

V usage is TRBV19 and J usage is TRBJ2-2, with D possibly called TRBD1 or TRBD2 (5 bases each). Germline CDR1 reads LNHDA; CDR2 reads SQIVND (reference sequence). V was trimmed by 7 bases and J by 1 base, leaving 10 bases between them. This CDR3 contains 14 residues. As DNA, the CDR3 is TGTGCCAGTAAACCGGGACGGAACACCGGGGAGCTGTTTTTT. This gives the protein CASKPGRNTGELFF. The variable domain in full, completed from reference TRBV19 and TRBJ2-2, reads DGGITQSPKYLFRKEGQNVTLSCEQNLNHDAMYWYRQDPGQGLRLIYYSQIVNDFQKGDIAEGYSVSREKKESFPLTVTSAQKNPTAFYLCASKPGRNTGELFFGEGSRLTVL.

The V and J genes are TRBV15 and TRBJ1-4; TRBD1 agrees at 8 bases. CDR1 and CDR2 (germline): LNHNV, YYDKDF (reference sequence). This CDR3 contains 14 residues. The junction had 3 bases not matched to a gene; V was cut back by 1 base and J by 8 bases. Written as DNA, the CDR3 is TGTGCCACCAGCAGAGGCAGGGGGCAAGAAAAACTGTTTTTT. This translates into CATSRGRGQEKLFF.

V and J are TRBV28 and TRBJ1-4; D is perhaps TRBD1 (5 bases). The CDR3 loop spans 14 amino acids. V was pared by 2 bases and J by 4 bases, with 8 bases between. Germline V gives CDR1 MDHEN, CDR2 SYDVKM. CDR3 DNA: TGTGCCAGCAGTTTACAGGGAGATAATGAAAAACTGTTTTTT. As protein: CASSLQGDNEKLFF.

V usage is TRBV15 and J usage is TRBJ1-2; D is ambiguous. There are 15 residues in the CDR3. The V and J ends lost 0 bases and 3 bases respectively, with 11 bases between them. CDR1 is LNHNV, CDR2 YYDKDF, per germline (reference sequence). The CDR3 is CATSRDKNMDYGYTF. The CDR3, as DNA: TGTGCCACCAGCAGAGATAAGAACATGGACTATGGCTACACCTTC.

This chain joins TRBV7-8 and TRBJ2-3; 12 positions match TRBD2. With V trimmed by 5 bases and J by 2 bases, 5 bases remained unmatched. The CDR3 covers 16 residues. Germline V gene sequence: CDR1 SGHVS, CDR2 FQNEAQ. CDR3 DNA sequence: TGTGCCAGCAGCCTGACTAGCGGGGGACCCACAGATACGCAGTATTTT. As protein: CASSLTSGGPTDTQYF.

The CDR3 region is CASSWSWDSANTGELFF. The CDR3 DNA is TGCGCCAGCAGCTGGTCCTGGGACAGCGCGAACACCGGGGAGCTGTTTTTT. This rearrangement joins TRBV5-1 to TRBJ2-2, with TRBD1 matching over 7 bases. There are 17 residues in the CDR3. The germline gives CDR1 SGHRS, CDR2 YFSETQ. Losses at the gene ends were 3 bases for V and 0 bases for J; bases not matched to a gene: 8.

This clone was observed a single time. The rearrangement links TRBV7-2 to TRBJ2-3; D is undetermined. Germline assignment: CDR1 SGHTA and CDR2 FQGNSA. This CDR3 spans 14 amino acids. Trimming left V 1 base short and J 2 bases short, with 7 bases between. As DNA, the CDR3 is TGTGCCAGCAGCTTAGGACACTCCACAGATACGCAGTATTTT. Amino acid sequence: CASSLGHSTDTQYF.

The gene calls are TRBV19 and TRBJ2-6; D is possibly TRBD2 (6 bases). This CDR3 has 16 amino acids. Deletions cut 10 bases from V and 0 bases from J, with 16 bases between. From germline, CDR1 is LNHDA and CDR2 SQIVND (reference sequence). The CDR3 nucleotides are TGTGCCACCACGGTGGAGGGCAGCTCTGGGGCCAACGTCCTGACTTTC. Translated, it gives CATTVEGSSGANVLTF.

This chain links TRBV5-8 with TRBJ1-5; no firm D call. Germline V CDR1 and CDR2: SGHTS, YDEGEE. The CDR3 length is 15 residues. The V end lost 2 bases, the J end lost 3 bases, and 12 bases lay between the germline ends. The CDR3 sequence is CASSFPGNANQPQHF. The CDR3 DNA is TGTGCCAGCAGCTTTCCGGGGAACGCCAATCAGCCCCAGCATTTT.

The chain employs TRBV25-1 and TRBJ1-2; a possible D gene is TRBD1 (6 bases). The CDR3 has 14 amino acids. Trimming shortened V by 2 bases and J by 4 bases, and 11 bases separated the two germline ends. CDR1 is MGHDK and CDR2 is SYGVNS in the germline V gene. The chain's CDR3 is CASSEPGGLYGYTF. CDR3 nucleotides: TGTGCCAGCAGTGAACCTGGGGGCCTCTATGGCTACACCTTC.